The 5 T cell receptor beta chains given below trace back to one sample, sequenced in a study of cytomegalovirus exposure and HLA in healthy donors (dated by TCRdb to about 2017). Receptor libraries were prepared by the immunoSEQ multiplex PCR assay. A mixture of 60 forward primers for TCR Vbeta segments and 13 reverse primers for TCR Jbeta segments was used in the multiplex PCR. TCRdb retrieved this table from immuneACCESS and kept in-frame rearrangements only. Not all clones are present; in checked studies, unresolved V genes account for under half, and no reason is known for the remainder. The sample has some 180,000 clones on record, roughly three quarters of them singletons. The ten largest clones add up to 2.9% of the sample. The sequencing input was PBMCs. The source is a male donor in good health and CMV-seronegative.

The chain recombines TRBV28 with TRBJ2-1, with TRBD2 matching 11 bases. CDR3 length: 16 residues. Germline V CDR1 and CDR2: MDHEN, SYDVKM. V dropped 6 bases and J dropped 10; count of bases not matched to a gene: 14. CDR3 nucleotide sequence: TGTGCCAGCAGCACCGCCGGGACTAGCGGACAGGGGGAGCAGTTCTTC. Translated: CASSTAGTSGQGEQFF.

The chain has TRBV4-2 and TRBJ1-6; D may be TRBD1 (6 bases). Germline lookup yields CDR1 LGHNA and CDR2 YNFKEQ. There are 15 residues in the CDR3. Deletions cut 8 bases from V and 10 bases from J, with 21 bases between. The CDR3 sequence is CASRTRGGPESPLHF. The CDR3 DNA reads TGTGCCAGCCGAACCCGTGGGGGCCCAGAATCACCCCTCCACTTT.

The chain recombines TRBV6-1 with TRBJ1-5, with 8 positions matching TRBD1. J was trimmed by 2 bases and V by 2 bases; bases with no gene match: 8. The CDR3 is made up of 17 amino acids. The germline V gene has CDR1 MNHNS and CDR2 SASEGT. The CDR3: CASSETPRGRGNQPQHF. Written as DNA, the CDR3 is TGTGCCAGCAGTGAAACACCCAGGGGGCGAGGCAATCAGCCCCAGCATTTT.

The chain couples TRBV19 to TRBJ1-1; TRBD1 matches 7 bases. Trimming took 6 bases from V and 4 from J; bases not matched to a gene: 2. The CDR3 is 12 residues long. Germline values: CDR1 LNHDA, CDR2 SQIVND (reference sequence). CDR3 region: CASRSGGTEAFF. CDR3 sequence (DNA): TGTGCCAGTAGATCAGGGGGCACTGAAGCTTTCTTT.

The CDR3 here is CASSLTGGTNEKLFF. DNA for the CDR3: TGTGCCAGCAGCTTAACAGGGGGGACTAATGAAAAACTGTTTTTT. This chain links TRBV7-9 with TRBJ1-4; TRBD1 matches at 8 bases. CDR3 length: 15 amino acids. The V and J ends lost 2 bases and 2 bases, in that order; junction bases with no gene match: 1. The germline V gene encodes CDR1 SEHNR and CDR2 FQNEAQ (reference sequence).